The rows below give T cell receptor beta chains drawn from one sample of a study of identical twins. TCRdb called the 5' RACE reads again in MiXCR, with one record for every CDR3 protein. This sample has nearly 650,000 distinct CDR3 sequences; roughly 6.6% occur once, and the top ten carry 1.6%. The data also belong to a second study, concerning yellow fever vaccine responses in identical twins.

The specimen sequenced was PBMCs. The source is a woman aged 18-35 years in good health. Both conserved end residues are part of each CDR3. Part of the rows lack a size; the others show once, few, many or a class for expanded clones.

clone size | V gene | CDR3 length | CDR3 protein
. | TRBV18 | 16 | CASSLTTGVHTDTQYF
few | TRBV20-1 | 17 | CSASWVLSWGRDYGYTF
few | TRBV20-1 | 14 | CSAREVAGGPEQFF
many | TRBV24-1 | 14 | CATSDRTAGDTQYF
many | TRBV7-6 | 15 | CASSLVSADYNEQFF
few | TRBV6-5 | 13 | CASSYGGQGGYTF
few | TRBV20-1 | 11 | CSARLVDTQYF
. | TRBV20-1 | 12 | CSARQVLTEAFF
. | TRBV11-2 | 13 | CASSAILNTEAFF
many | TRBV7-9 | 14 | CASAWASSTDTQYF
few | TRBV28 | 14 | CASSSAGVYNEQFF
few | TRBV6-5 | 15 | CASSYSTMRAETQYF
many | TRBV12-3/TRBV12-4 | 12 | CASSLMTGGYTF
. | TRBV7-7 | 13 | CASSLVFQETQYF
few | TRBV20-1 | 12 | CSAREVGGKLFF
few | TRBV19 | 12 | CASSISTGELFF
. | TRBV20-1 | 16 | CSASGPPLRGNQPQHF
few | TRBV3-1 | 16 | CASSQVGQTSTDTQYF
few | TRBV29-1 | 14 | CSVESGRGVETQYF
few | TRBV28 | 13 | CASSLGGPPEAFF
. | TRBV7-3 | 19 | CALCSSGTSGRGSYNEQFF
. | TRBV7-9 | 15 | CASSGGLAQTGELFF
many | TRBV28 | 16 | CASRQAPVPYNEKLFF
. | TRBV5-1 | 23 | CASSLWVPTRLAYGGSSPDTQYF
. | TRBV3-1 | 12 | CASSQSHTEAFF
. | TRBV12-3/TRBV12-4 | 15 | CASRPRDMGTDTQYF
many | TRBV12-3/TRBV12-4 | 13 | CASRASGYNEQFF
few | TRBV3-1 | 16 | CASSIGTGGTNTEAFF
. | TRBV4-1 | 16 | CASSRPGLGVFGELFF
few | TRBV5-1 | 14 | CASSSAIDTGELFF
. | TRBV7-8 | 14 | CASSLPKSPYEQYF
many | TRBV5-1 | 15 | CASSLGLGSYNEQFF
. | TRBV6-1 | 15 | CASSETLAGLHEQYF
many | TRBV3-1 | 12 | CASSQWTGEAFF
many | TRBV18 | 13 | CASSPSTGTEAFF
few | TRBV20-1 | 12 | CSARNRVTEAFF
many | TRBV7-3 | 16 | CASSWRGSGRDDEQFF
many | TRBV12-3/TRBV12-4 | 13 | CASTQGLGDEQFF
few | TRBV12-3/TRBV12-4 | 13 | CASSGRAIEKLFF
few | TRBV5-1 | 15 | CASSLGTGAGYEQYF
. | TRBV20-1 | 14 | CSANTATGPFEAFF
few | TRBV6-5 | 17 | CASSYSGLAGAAYEQYF
. | TRBV3-1 | 17 | CASSQLSSGRYQETQYF
many | TRBV4-1 | 15 | CASSQVTSGKYEQYF
. | TRBV7-6 | 14 | CASSPISGLIGYTF
few | TRBV12-3/TRBV12-4 | 14 | CASTPFRTSVEQFF
. | TRBV2 | 12 | CASRGLGGEQYF
. | TRBV6-5 | 14 | CASSYSQGAREAFF
. | TRBV6-1 | 16 | CASSPWTGPRVTEAFF
. | TRBV7-6 | 14 | CASSQMSGTETQYF
many | TRBV3-1 | 15 | CASSPRVQITDTQYF
many | TRBV3-1 | 14 | CASSQYRSSYEQYF
many | TRBV5-1 | 15 | CASSLAGGQIGEQFF
many | TRBV2 | 14 | CASKTDLGGETQYF
many | TRBV5-1 | 14 | CASSRSGSFYEQYF
few | TRBV15 | 15 | CAVHSPSGPYNEQFF
. | TRBV7-2 | 15 | CASSLTSGGADTQYF
few | TRBV6-4 | 12 | CASAGTGNEQFF
many | TRBV28 | 14 | CASSLRAPNQPQHF
few | TRBV11-2 | 16 | CASSLVGQGIYNEQFF